Each of the 13 T cell receptor beta chains below was sequenced from the same sample in a study of CD8+ T cells in alopecia areata. It was cDNA, reverse transcribed from extracted RNA, that served as the sequencing template. Sequencing used immunoSEQ multiplex PCR; TCRdb keeps in-frame clones, though not all of them. Of some 51,000 clones in the sample, around 96% were seen once. Sequences were derived from CD8+ T cells sorted from blood, sampled at week 0. The receptors here all came from a human donor with alopecia areata.

This clone was seen just once. CDR3 nucleotide sequence: TGCGCCAGCAGCCACCTTGGACTATCGGAGCAGTTCTTC. Protein sequence: CASSHLGLSEQFF. This chain connects TRBV4-1 to TRBJ2-1, with TRBD2 as a possible D gene (6 bases). Looked up from germline, CDR1 is MGHRA and CDR2 is YSYEKL. V lost 3 bases, J lost 10 bases, and 13 bases lay in between. This CDR3 is built from 13 residues.

The chain recombines TRBV19 with TRBJ1-5; D is unclear. This CDR3 is 13 amino acids long. The germline gives CDR1 LNHDA, CDR2 SQIVND (reference sequence). Trimming stripped 5 bases from V and 3 bases from J, with 8 bases between. CDR3 bases: TGTGCCAGTAGTCCCACAGACAATCAGCCCCAGCATTTT. This codes for CASSPTDNQPQHF.

The chain combines TRBV4-1 with TRBJ2-3, with 8 positions matching TRBD2. There are 14 residues in the CDR3. V lost 5 bases to trimming and J lost 4 bases; unmatched junction nucleotides: 5. CDR1 and CDR2 (germline): MGHRA, YSYEKL. CDR3 amino acids: CASSSGLASDTQYF. CDR3 sequence (DNA): TGCGCCAGCAGCTCTGGACTAGCTTCAGATACGCAGTATTTT.

The chain has TRBV7-9 and TRBJ2-5; either TRBD1 or TRBD2 may fit D (5 bases each). The DNA end lines up better with TRBJ2-7; the J call may be wrong. Germline loops: CDR1 SEHNR, CDR2 FQNEAQ (reference sequence). CDR3 length equals 16 residues. In DNA form, the CDR3 reads TGTGCCAGCAGCCCATCCGGGACGCTGAACTCCTACGAGCAGTACTTC. Protein sequence: CASSPSGTLNSYEQYF.

The J gene is TRBJ2-1, the V gene TRBV7-9, with D perhaps matching TRBD2 (6 bases). Trimming removed 6 bases from V and 8 bases from J, with 14 bases in between. Germline-derived CDR1 and CDR2 are SEHNR and FQNEAQ (reference sequence). The CDR3 extends over 13 amino acids. CDR3: CASSYGLSDEQFF. CDR3 DNA: TGTGCCAGCAGTTATGGACTATCCGATGAGCAGTTCTTC.

The rearrangement joins TRBV21-1 to TRBJ2-7; the table assigns TRBD1, which was not confirmed against the DNA. TRBV21-1 is designated a pseudogene. The CDR3 sequence is 14 residues long. The CDR3 is CASSNVDRTYEQYF. The CDR3 coding sequence is TGTGCCAGCAGCAATGTCGACAGGACCTACGAGCAGTACTTC.

The V and J genes are TRBV10-2 and TRBJ2-7; D is uncertain. Trimming removed 10 bases at V and 6 bases at J, with 16 bases between. CDR1 is WSHSY, CDR2 SAAADI, per germline. The CDR3 has 12 amino acids. The CDR3 region is CATAEYSPEQYF. The CDR3, as DNA: TGCGCCACGGCAGAGTATAGTCCCGAGCAGTACTTC.

This chain uses TRBV7-9 with TRBJ1-2; maybe TRBD1 (5 bases). Trimming removed 5 bases from V and 2 bases from J, with 15 bases in between. Germline loops: CDR1 SEHNR, CDR2 FQNEAQ (reference sequence). The CDR3 is 15 amino acids. The CDR3 nucleotides read TGTGCCAGCAGCATACCATCGGGACGGAACTATGGCTACACCTTC. Translating it yields CASSIPSGRNYGYTF.

J is TRBJ1-2 and V is TRBV28; TRBD1 might be the D (6 bases). The CDR3 has 15 residues. V was trimmed by 3 bases and J by 2 bases, leaving 13 bases between them. Germline V CDR1 and CDR2: MDHEN, SYDVKM. CDR3 DNA sequence: TGTGCCAGCAGTTTCTCCCTCGGGGGCAACTATGGCTACACCTTC. Protein sequence: CASSFSLGGNYGYTF.

There are a few counts of this clone. V is TRBV6-5 and J is TRBJ2-7; 7 bases match TRBD1. This CDR3 region has 15 residues. V gave up 5 bases and J gave up 0 bases; unmatched junction bases: 7. CDR1 and CDR2 (germline): MNHEY, SVGAGI. The CDR3 DNA reads as TGTGCCAGCAGTACAGGGGCCTCAAGCTCCTACGAGCAGTACTTC. Its protein product is CASSTGASSSYEQYF.

The chain uses TRBV10-3 and TRBJ2-3; D ambiguous. In germline, CDR1 is ENHRY, CDR2 SYGVKD. The CDR3 contains 16 residues. With 0 bases removed from V and 0 bases from J, the gap between germline ends came to 10 bases. This CDR3 reads CAISESEGSSTDTQYF. DNA for the CDR3: TGTGCCATCAGTGAGTCCGAAGGGTCTAGCACAGATACGCAGTATTTT.

This chain links TRBV19 with TRBJ2-1, with 7 bases lining up with TRBD2. This CDR3 contains 14 residues. The V and J ends lost 10 bases and 4 bases, in that order; junction bases with no gene match: 10. The germline CDR1 and CDR2 sequences are LNHDA and SQIVND (reference sequence). The CDR3 is CATSGSGEYNEQFF. The CDR3 bases are TGTGCCACCTCGGGGAGCGGGGAATACAATGAGCAGTTCTTC.

The chain links TRBV27 to TRBJ2-3; 7 bases map to TRBD2. CDR1 is MNHEY and CDR2 is SMNVEV in the germline V gene (reference sequence). Losses at the gene ends were 1 base for V and 2 bases for J; bases not matched to a gene: 6. This CDR3 region has 16 residues. CDR3 region: CASSLFAGVTTDTQYF. The CDR3 bases are TGTGCCAGCAGTTTATTTGCGGGGGTGACCACAGATACGCAGTATTTT.